Following are 19 T cell receptor beta chains from one sample sequenced in a study of T cell therapy product for transplant patients. The label indicates: approximately 20 nM rapamycin added during CMV-specific T-cell product expansion (Rapa-TCP). Sample label signifies: CMVpp65/IE-1-reactive T cells enriched by IFNgamma capture and expanded in vitro. Stimulation lasted under 7 hours, using overlapping CMV pp65 and IE-1 peptide pools at about 0.5 ug/ml each. An IFNgamma secretion assay positively selected the IFNgamma-producing cells after CMV stimulation. For around 20 days, enriched IFNgamma+ cells were expanded with irradiated autologous feeders and either IL-7/IL-15 or IL-2. What these receptors recognize is not known. Some clones are missing from TCRdb's copy, which holds only in-frame ones; the method was immunoSEQ multiplex PCR. This sample has about 600 clones, with 80% to 85% found just once.

Specimen: a sorted cell population cultured from PBMCs. Receptors were obtained from an adult in good health.

The rearrangement links TRBV4-1 to TRBJ2-2; D is unclear. Trimming removed 3 bases from V and 6 bases from J, with 5 bases in between. Per the germline V gene, CDR1 is MGHRA and CDR2 is YSYEKL. The CDR3 consists of 12 residues. The CDR3 DNA reads TGCGCCAGCAGCCAGGAGTCCGGGGAGCTGTTTTTT. It translates to CASSQESGELFF.

V gene TRBV9 combines with J gene TRBJ2-3; D possibly corresponds to TRBD2 (5 bases). V lost 0 bases and J lost 6, with 17 bases in between. Germline-derived CDR1 and CDR2 are SGDLS and YYNGEE. The CDR3 has 16 amino acids. The CDR3 loop reads CASSVEGSSPVDTQYF. The CDR3 DNA reads as TGTGCCAGCAGCGTAGAAGGGTCTAGCCCTGTTGATACGCAGTATTTT. Full variable domain (outside the CDR3, taken from reference TRBV9 and TRBJ2-3): DSGVTQTPKHLITATGQRVTLRCSPRSGDLSVYWYQQSLDQGLQFLIQYYNGEERAKGNILERFSAQQFPDLHSELNLSSLELGDSALYFCASSVEGSSPVDTQYFGPGTRLTVL.

The chain recombines TRBV19 with TRBJ1-5; no definite D call. CDR3 size: 15 residues. Between the trimmed V and J ends, which lost 3 bases and 0 bases, there was a span of 9 bases. Germline CDR1 reads LNHDA; CDR2 reads SQIVND (reference sequence). CDR3: CASSMDGYSNQPQHF. The DNA of the CDR3 is TGTGCCAGTAGTATGGACGGTTATAGCAATCAGCCCCAGCATTTT. Variable domain in full (rest from reference TRBV19 and TRBJ1-5): DGGITQSPKYLFRKEGQNVTLSCEQNLNHDAMYWYRQDPGQGLRLIYYSQIVNDFQKGDIAEGYSVSREKKESFPLTVTSAQKNPTAFYLCASSMDGYSNQPQHFGDGTRLSIL.

The genes are TRBV5-1 and TRBJ2-2, with D perhaps being TRBD1 or TRBD2 (5 bases each). This CDR3 is built from 15 residues. The V end was cut by 3 bases, the J end by 6 bases, with 15 bases between. Germline CDR1 SGHRS, CDR2 YFSETQ. The DNA of the CDR3 is TGCGCCAGCAGCTGGGGGACGCTGGGGGCCGGGGAGCTGTTTTTT. Protein sequence: CASSWGTLGAGELFF.

The rearrangement joins TRBV21-1 to TRBJ2-1; the D call of TRBD1 is as the table states it, not checked on the DNA. TRBV21-1 is given as a pseudogene. The CDR3 covers 15 residues. The CDR3 DNA follows: TGTGCCAGCAGCCAAAGGTGGACAGCCAACAATGAGCAGTTCTTC. It codes for CASSQRWTANNEQFF.

This sequence joins TRBV5-6 and TRBJ1-6; D is unclear. Trimming stripped 4 bases from V and 6 bases from J, with 5 bases between. CDR3 length: 12 residues. From germline, CDR1 is SGHDT and CDR2 YYEEEE. DNA for the CDR3: TGTGCCAGCAGCGAGATTAATTCACCCCTCCACTTT. Protein sequence: CASSEINSPLHF.

The chain is built from TRBV10-3 and TRBJ1-3; D might be TRBD1 (5 bases). CDR1 is ENHRY, CDR2 SYGVKD, per germline. The V gene lost 10 bases and the J gene lost 0 bases, with 10 bases spanning the gap. This CDR3 is built from 13 residues. CDR3 DNA: TGTGCCACCAGGGAGGCCTCTGGAAACACCATATATTTT. Protein: CATREASGNTIYF.

The chain joins TRBV9 to TRBJ2-4; 9 bases line up with TRBD1. Trimming removed 0 bases from V and 8 bases from J; junction bases left unmatched: 12. CDR1 is SGDLS, CDR2 YYNGEE, per germline. The CDR3 extends over 17 amino acids. DNA of the CDR3: TGTGCCAGCAGCGTAGAGGGGACAGGGCTATCAAAGGACATTCAGTACTTC. Translating gives CASSVEGTGLSKDIQYF.

The chain joins TRBV18 to TRBJ1-3; D gene uncertain. The CDR3 contains 16 residues. Trimming shortened V by 3 bases and J by 0 bases, and 12 bases separated the two germline ends. Germline V lookup: CDR1 KGHSH, CDR2 LQKENI. The CDR3 loop is CASSPSGGVSGNTIYF. CDR3 in DNA: TGTGCCAGCTCACCGAGCGGCGGAGTCTCTGGAAACACCATATATTTT.

The CDR3 DNA is TGTGCCAGCAGCTATGGGGGGGGACCGAACACTGAAGCTTTCTTT. This codes for CASSYGGGPNTEAFF. The chain couples TRBV9 to TRBJ1-1, with a weak D call TRBD1 (5 bases). Germline-derived CDR1 and CDR2 are SGDLS and YYNGEE. Trimming removed 4 bases at V and 1 base at J, with 14 bases between. The CDR3 is 15 amino acids.

The chain links TRBV5-8 to TRBJ1-1, with no clear D. This CDR3 is built from 13 residues. CDR1 and CDR2 (germline): SGHTS, YDEGEE. V was trimmed by 4 bases and J by 1 base, leaving 8 bases between them. CDR3 coding DNA: TGTGCCAGCAGCCGGACTTGGAACACTGAAGCTTTCTTT. Amino acids: CASSRTWNTEAFF.

The chain recombines TRBV5-1 with TRBJ2-3; 11 positions agree with TRBD2. The CDR3 covers 15 residues. V shed 0 bases, J shed 4 bases, and the junction held 1 base outside the gene matches. Germline loops: CDR1 SGHRS, CDR2 YFSETQ. DNA of the CDR3: TGCGCCAGCAGCTTGGAACTAGCGGGGGCAGATACGCAGTATTTT. It is translated as CASSLELAGADTQYF.

J is TRBJ2-7 and V is TRBV7-9; perhaps TRBD2 as D (5 bases). V lost 4 bases, J lost 3 bases, and 7 bases lay in between. Looked up from germline, CDR1 is SEHNR and CDR2 is FQNEAQ (reference sequence). The CDR3 spans 12 residues. For the CDR3, the DNA is TGTGCCAGCAGCTCGGACTTCTACGAGCAGTACTTC. Residues: CASSSDFYEQYF.

CDR3 DNA: TGTGCCAGCAGCTACGTATGGGGGGAGACAGATACGCAGTATTTT. Translated: CASSYVWGETDTQYF. V gene TRBV7-3 combines with J gene TRBJ2-3; TRBD2 is a possible D gene (6 bases). Germline CDR1 reads SGHTA; CDR2 reads FQGTGA. This CDR3 spans 15 amino acids. V dropped 4 bases and J dropped 3 bases, with 14 bases sitting between them.

The V and J genes are TRBV5-1 and TRBJ1-2, with 7 nucleotides matching TRBD1. V shed 4 bases, J shed 7 bases, and the junction held 10 bases outside the gene matches. The CDR3 loop spans 14 amino acids. Germline CDR1 reads SGHRS; CDR2 reads YFSETQ. In nucleotides, the CDR3 is TGCGCCAGCAGCGAAGACAGGGACCTAGGTGGCTACACCTTC. Its protein is CASSEDRDLGGYTF.

This chain connects TRBV28 to TRBJ1-1, with D perhaps matching TRBD1 (5 bases). Germline V gene sequence: CDR1 MDHEN, CDR2 SYDVKM. Trimming shortened V by 7 bases and J by 1 base, and 7 bases separated the two germline ends. This CDR3 region has 12 residues. The CDR3 DNA follows: TGTGCCAGCAAGAGGGGGAACACTGAAGCTTTCTTT. Protein product: CASKRGNTEAFF.

This sequence joins TRBV4-1 and TRBJ2-1, with 16 bases that match TRBD2. J was trimmed by 7 bases and V by 3 bases; bases with no gene match: 12. The germline CDR1 and CDR2 sequences are MGHRA and YSYEKL. This CDR3 contains 19 residues. In DNA form, the CDR3 reads TGCGCCAGCAGCCACCCGGGACTAGCGGGAGGGCCATCTCGGAATGAGCAGTTCTTC. Residues: CASSHPGLAGGPSRNEQFF.

In this sample, this clone turned up once. The rearrangement links TRBV5-1 to TRBJ2-3; D might be TRBD1 (6 bases). CDR1 is SGHRS and CDR2 is YFSETQ in the germline V gene. CDR3 length equals 13 residues. Trimming removed 2 bases at V and 6 bases at J, with 10 bases between. The CDR3 nucleotides are TGCGCCAGCAGCTTCTGGGGGCGGGATACGCAGTATTTT. This sequence encodes CASSFWGRDTQYF.

This clone was recorded only once. The chain employs TRBV18 and TRBJ2-5; 7 positions agree with TRBD2. V gave up 3 bases and J gave up 0 bases; unmatched junction bases: 4. CDR1 is KGHSH and CDR2 is LQKENI in the germline V gene. The CDR3 contains 15 residues. The CDR3, as DNA: TGTGCCAGCTCACCGGGTAGCGGGTACCAAGAGACCCAGTACTTC. It codes for CASSPGSGYQETQYF.